The rows below give T cell receptor beta chains drawn from one sample of a study of OX40 agonist ivuxolimab in advanced cancers. Some clones are missing from TCRdb's copy, which holds only in-frame ones; the method was immunoSEQ multiplex PCR. The sample includes under 95,000 clones, roughly 90% of them seen just once. The specimen was CD4+ or CD8+ T cells sorted from blood, collected in a trial of the OX40 agonist ivuxolimab. The source is an adult with an advanced solid tumor such as melanoma, head and neck, liver or kidney cancer. The CDR3 runs from the conserved cysteine through the conserved F or W. D genes are given only for firm matches. Clone size appears in some rows only: once, few, many, or a class for an expanded clone.

D gene: .; clone size: .; J gene: TRBJ2-1; CDR3 length: 13; V gene: TRBV5-4; CDR3 protein: CASSPGDRNEQFF; CDR3 DNA: TGTGCCAGCAGCCCCGGCGACCGCAATGAGCAGTTCTTC
D gene: .; clone size: .; J gene: TRBJ1-5; CDR3 length: 14; V gene: TRBV5-1; CDR3 protein: CASSLDGGNQPQHF; CDR3 DNA: TGCGCCAGCAGCTTGGACGGGGGCAATCAGCCCCAGCATTTT
D gene: .; clone size: few; J gene: TRBJ1-4; CDR3 length: 15; V gene: TRBV18; CDR3 protein: CASSLTRTLGEKLFF; CDR3 DNA: TGTGCCAGCTCACTAACGAGGACACTGGGTGAAAAACTGTTTTTT
D gene: .; clone size: .; J gene: TRBJ2-1; CDR3 length: 14; V gene: TRBV10-3; CDR3 protein: CAISGQESGNEQFF; CDR3 DNA: TGTGCCATCAGTGGACAAGAGAGCGGCAATGAGCAGTTCTTC
D gene: TRBD1; clone size: .; J gene: TRBJ2-7; CDR3 length: 14; V gene: TRBV6-6; CDR3 protein: CASSTDRVSYEQYF; CDR3 DNA: TGTGCCAGCAGTACAGACAGGGTCTCCTACGAGCAGTACTTC
D gene: TRBD2; clone size: .; J gene: TRBJ2-1; CDR3 length: 15; V gene: TRBV18; CDR3 protein: CASSTGTSGYNEQFF; CDR3 DNA: TGTGCCAGCTCAACGGGGACTAGCGGGTACAATGAGCAGTTCTTC
D gene: .; clone size: .; J gene: TRBJ1-5; CDR3 length: 14; V gene: TRBV7-9; CDR3 protein: CASSFGDNNQPQHF; CDR3 DNA: TGTGCCAGCAGCTTCGGGGATAACAATCAGCCCCAGCATTTT
D gene: TRBD2; clone size: .; J gene: TRBJ2-1; CDR3 length: 16; V gene: TRBV9; CDR3 protein: CASSATPSGGADEQFF; CDR3 DNA: TGTGCCAGCAGCGCCACCCCTAGCGGGGGGGCGGATGAGCAGTTCTTC
D gene: .; clone size: .; J gene: TRBJ2-3; CDR3 length: 15; V gene: TRBV9; CDR3 protein: CASSVGGATADTQYF; CDR3 DNA: TGTGCCAGCAGCGTAGGGGGAGCTACGGCAGATACGCAGTATTTT
D gene: .; clone size: .; J gene: TRBJ2-3; CDR3 length: 16; V gene: TRBV27; CDR3 protein: CASSFSDSTSTDTQYF; CDR3 DNA: TGTGCCAGCAGTTTCTCGGACTCGACTAGCACAGATACGCAGTATTTT
D gene: .; clone size: .; J gene: TRBJ2-7; CDR3 length: 12; V gene: TRBV10-3; CDR3 protein: CAISEVSYEQYF; CDR3 DNA: TGTGCCATCAGTGAGGTCAGCTACGAGCAGTACTTC
D gene: .; clone size: .; J gene: TRBJ2-3; CDR3 length: 14; V gene: TRBV18; CDR3 protein: CASSIQRRTDTQYF; CDR3 DNA: TGTGCCAGCTCAATCCAGCGGCGCACAGATACGCAGTATTTT
D gene: .; clone size: .; J gene: TRBJ2-7; CDR3 length: 16; V gene: TRBV5-6; CDR3 protein: CASSFRGAKLHREQYF; CDR3 DNA: TGTGCCAGCAGCTTTCGCGGGGCGAAATTGCACCGGGAGCAGTACTTC
D gene: TRBD1; clone size: .; J gene: TRBJ1-4; CDR3 length: 14; V gene: TRBV27; CDR3 protein: CASAPDRGLEKLFF; CDR3 DNA: TGTGCCAGCGCACCGGACAGGGGGCTTGAAAAACTGTTTTTT
D gene: .; clone size: .; J gene: TRBJ2-1; CDR3 length: 14; V gene: TRBV15; CDR3 protein: CATSNRGLYNEQFF; CDR3 DNA: TGTGCCACCAGTAACCGTGGACTGTACAATGAGCAGTTCTTC
D gene: .; clone size: .; J gene: TRBJ2-5; CDR3 length: 13; V gene: TRBV19; CDR3 protein: CASGSSERETQYF; CDR3 DNA: TGTGCCAGTGGAAGTTCAGAGAGGGAGACCCAGTACTTC
D gene: .; clone size: once; J gene: TRBJ2-1; CDR3 length: 12; V gene: TRBV5-1; CDR3 protein: CASSSQGNEQFF; CDR3 DNA: TGCGCCAGCAGCTCTCAGGGGAATGAGCAGTTCTTC
D gene: .; clone size: .; J gene: TRBJ1-4; CDR3 length: 13; V gene: TRBV19; CDR3 protein: CASTPSSGEKLFF; CDR3 DNA: TGTGCCAGTACCCCGTCATCGGGAGAAAAACTGTTTTTT
D gene: .; clone size: .; J gene: TRBJ2-1; CDR3 length: 15; V gene: TRBV11-2; CDR3 protein: CASSLDRGQNNEQFF; CDR3 DNA: TGTGCCAGCAGCTTAGATCGTGGCCAGAACAATGAGCAGTTCTTC
D gene: .; clone size: medium-sized; J gene: TRBJ2-5; CDR3 length: 12; V gene: TRBV5-1; CDR3 protein: CASSESQETQYF; CDR3 DNA: TGCGCCAGCAGCGAGAGCCAAGAGACCCAGTACTTC
D gene: TRBD2; clone size: few; J gene: TRBJ2-3; CDR3 length: 17; V gene: TRBV7-2; CDR3 protein: CASSLRWLAGGEDTQYF; CDR3 DNA: TGTGCCAGCAGCTTAAGGTGGTTAGCGGGAGGTGAGGATACGCAGTATTTT
D gene: .; clone size: .; J gene: TRBJ1-5; CDR3 length: 17; V gene: TRBV21-1; CDR3 protein: CASSPGQGGYSNQPQHF; CDR3 DNA: TGTGCCAGCAGCCCGGGACAGGGAGGTTATAGCAATCAGCCCCAGCATTTT
D gene: TRBD1; clone size: .; J gene: TRBJ2-7; CDR3 length: 14; V gene: TRBV6-1; CDR3 protein: CASSAYQGAYEQYF; CDR3 DNA: TGTGCCAGCAGTGCTTATCAGGGGGCCTACGAGCAGTACTTC
D gene: TRBD2; clone size: .; J gene: TRBJ2-7; CDR3 length: 15; V gene: TRBV5-5; CDR3 protein: CASSLALRELYEQYF; CDR3 DNA: TGTGCCAGCAGCTTGGCCTTGCGGGAGCTGTACGAGCAGTACTTC
D gene: .; clone size: .; J gene: TRBJ1-1; CDR3 length: 13; V gene: TRBV7-3; CDR3 protein: CASSKDTNTEAFF; CDR3 DNA: TGTGCCAGCAGCAAGGACACCAACACTGAAGCTTTCTTT
D gene: TRBD2; clone size: once; J gene: TRBJ2-1; CDR3 length: 16; V gene: TRBV4-2; CDR3 protein: CASSQGGTSGSNEQFF; CDR3 DNA: TGTGCCAGCAGCCAAGGGGGGACTAGCGGGAGCAATGAGCAGTTCTTC
D gene: .; clone size: once; J gene: TRBJ1-4; CDR3 length: 16; V gene: TRBV7-9; CDR3 protein: CASSLASGVANEKLFF; CDR3 DNA: TGTGCCAGCAGCTTAGCGTCGGGAGTAGCTAATGAAAAACTGTTTTTT
D gene: .; clone size: .; J gene: TRBJ1-3; CDR3 length: 15; V gene: TRBV30; CDR3 protein: CAWSDQAGTGNTIYF; CDR3 DNA: TGTGCCTGGAGTGACCAGGCGGGCACTGGAAACACCATATATTTT
D gene: TRBD2; clone size: once; J gene: TRBJ2-7; CDR3 length: 15; V gene: TRBV4-2; CDR3 protein: CASSQASGASYEQYF; CDR3 DNA: TGTGCCAGCAGCCAAGCAAGCGGGGCCTCCTACGAGCAGTACTTC
D gene: .; clone size: .; J gene: TRBJ1-6; CDR3 length: 14; V gene: TRBV2; CDR3 protein: CASSEQGSHSPLHF; CDR3 DNA: TGTGCCAGCAGTGAGCAGGGGAGTCATTCACCCCTCCACTTT
D gene: .; clone size: .; J gene: TRBJ1-2; CDR3 length: 14; V gene: TRBV12-5; CDR3 protein: CASGLVFRNYGYTF; CDR3 DNA: TGTGCTAGTGGTTTGGTATTTCGGAACTATGGCTACACCTTC
D gene: .; clone size: few; J gene: TRBJ2-7; CDR3 length: 14; V gene: TRBV7-8; CDR3 protein: CASSPHGSSYEQYF; CDR3 DNA: TGTGCCAGCAGCCCCCACGGGAGCTCCTACGAGCAGTACTTC
D gene: .; clone size: .; J gene: TRBJ1-1; CDR3 length: 13; V gene: TRBV18; CDR3 protein: CASSPPSGRKAFF; CDR3 DNA: TGTGCCAGCTCACCACCGTCCGGGAGGAAAGCTTTCTTT
D gene: .; clone size: .; J gene: TRBJ1-1; CDR3 length: 17; V gene: TRBV5-1; CDR3 protein: CASSLAARAETNTEAFF; CDR3 DNA: TGCGCCAGCAGCTTGGCGGCTCGGGCCGAAACGAACACTGAAGCTTTCTTT
D gene: .; clone size: once; J gene: TRBJ2-3; CDR3 length: 15; V gene: TRBV28; CDR3 protein: CASSFRRGPTDTQYF; CDR3 DNA: TGTGCCAGCAGTTTTAGGCGGGGGCCTACAGATACGCAGTATTTT
D gene: .; clone size: .; J gene: TRBJ1-4; CDR3 length: 15; V gene: TRBV6-1; CDR3 protein: CASSESPALNEKLFF; CDR3 DNA: TGTGCCAGCAGTGAGTCCCCAGCTTTAAATGAAAAACTGTTTTTT
D gene: .; clone size: .; J gene: TRBJ1-1; CDR3 length: 13; V gene: TRBV5-1; CDR3 protein: CASSSSDNTEAFF; CDR3 DNA: TGCGCCAGCAGCTCCTCAGATAACACTGAAGCTTTCTTT
D gene: .; clone size: .; J gene: TRBJ2-1; CDR3 length: 16; V gene: TRBV10-3; CDR3 protein: CAISELRWEGDNEQFF; CDR3 DNA: TGTGCCATCAGTGAGTTACGTTGGGAAGGAGACAATGAGCAGTTCTTC
D gene: .; clone size: once; J gene: TRBJ2-3; CDR3 length: 13; V gene: TRBV19; CDR3 protein: CASNQSPTDTQYF; CDR3 DNA: TGTGCCAGTAACCAATCCCCCACAGATACGCAGTATTTT
D gene: .; clone size: medium-sized; J gene: TRBJ1-4; CDR3 length: 16; V gene: TRBV9; CDR3 protein: CASSVGAVGSNEKLFF; CDR3 DNA: TGTGCCAGCAGCGTAGGTGCGGTGGGGTCTAATGAAAAACTGTTTTTT
D gene: .; clone size: once; J gene: TRBJ1-4; CDR3 length: 14; V gene: TRBV19; CDR3 protein: CASRSTGRHEKLFF; CDR3 DNA: TGTGCCAGTAGGAGCACAGGGAGGCATGAAAAACTGTTTTTT
D gene: .; clone size: few; J gene: TRBJ2-7; CDR3 length: 11; V gene: TRBV15; CDR3 protein: CATSSSYEQYF; CDR3 DNA: TGTGCCACCAGCAGTTCCTACGAGCAGTACTTC
D gene: TRBD2; clone size: .; J gene: TRBJ2-1; CDR3 length: 14; V gene: TRBV18; CDR3 protein: CASSRASGYNEQFF; CDR3 DNA: TGTGCCAGCTCACGGGCTAGCGGATACAATGAGCAGTTCTTC
D gene: TRBD1; clone size: .; J gene: TRBJ1-4; CDR3 length: 15; V gene: TRBV5-1; CDR3 protein: CASSLTTGGYEKLFF; CDR3 DNA: TGCGCCAGCAGCTTAACGACAGGGGGATATGAAAAACTGTTTTTT
D gene: .; clone size: .; J gene: TRBJ2-2; CDR3 length: 15; V gene: TRBV14; CDR3 protein: CASRRDSANTGELFF; CDR3 DNA: TGTGCCAGCAGGCGGGACAGCGCGAACACCGGGGAGCTGTTTTTT
D gene: TRBD1; clone size: few; J gene: TRBJ2-5; CDR3 length: 15; V gene: TRBV7-9; CDR3 protein: CASSSDRVAGETQYF; CDR3 DNA: TGTGCCAGCAGCTCCGACAGGGTGGCGGGAGAGACCCAGTACTTC
D gene: TRBD2; clone size: few; J gene: TRBJ2-7; CDR3 length: 17; V gene: TRBV27; CDR3 protein: CASNGKTPSGGSYEQYF; CDR3 DNA: TGTGCCAGCAACGGGAAGACTCCGAGCGGGGGCTCCTACGAGCAGTACTTC
D gene: TRBD2; clone size: few; J gene: TRBJ2-1; CDR3 length: 15; V gene: TRBV5-5; CDR3 protein: CASRPGLAGFNEQFF; CDR3 DNA: TGTGCCAGCAGGCCCGGACTAGCGGGATTCAATGAGCAGTTCTTC
D gene: .; clone size: .; J gene: TRBJ2-3; CDR3 length: 12; V gene: TRBV6-1; CDR3 protein: CASTLLSDTQYF; CDR3 DNA: TGTGCCAGCACCCTACTCTCAGATACGCAGTATTTT
D gene: TRBD1; clone size: .; J gene: TRBJ2-7; CDR3 length: 16; V gene: TRBV11-2; CDR3 protein: CASSFSRTGNAWEQYF; CDR3 DNA: TGTGCCAGCAGCTTTTCTAGGACAGGGAATGCATGGGAGCAGTACTTC
D gene: .; clone size: .; J gene: TRBJ2-7; CDR3 length: 13; V gene: TRBV30; CDR3 protein: CAWSALGTGEQYF; CDR3 DNA: TGTGCCTGGAGTGCCTTAGGAACCGGCGAGCAGTACTTC